Given below is one T cell receptor (beta chain) in context. Participants spanned ages roughly 18 to 95 years and resided in some 22 US areas. These data originate in a study of blood T cell repertoires in COVID-19. Germline V gene sequence: CDR1 SGDLS, CDR2 YYNGEE. There are 16 residues in the CDR3. Trimming pared 5 bases from V and 0 bases from J, leaving 15 bases between. Assay: immunoSEQ multiplex PCR; the TCRdb copy retains only in-frame clones and omits some. The profile shows a few hundred thousand clones, just under 90% of them singletons. This chain uses TRBV9 with TRBJ1-3; no clear D gene. The source is a woman in her fifties or sixties who had recovered from COVID-19. Sequenced sample: PBMCs or T cells enriched from blood (not recorded which). This CDR3 is CASSVNSRSSGNTIYF. The CDR3 region has the DNA TGTGCCAGCAGTGTGAACTCCCGGAGCTCTGGAAACACCATATATTTT.